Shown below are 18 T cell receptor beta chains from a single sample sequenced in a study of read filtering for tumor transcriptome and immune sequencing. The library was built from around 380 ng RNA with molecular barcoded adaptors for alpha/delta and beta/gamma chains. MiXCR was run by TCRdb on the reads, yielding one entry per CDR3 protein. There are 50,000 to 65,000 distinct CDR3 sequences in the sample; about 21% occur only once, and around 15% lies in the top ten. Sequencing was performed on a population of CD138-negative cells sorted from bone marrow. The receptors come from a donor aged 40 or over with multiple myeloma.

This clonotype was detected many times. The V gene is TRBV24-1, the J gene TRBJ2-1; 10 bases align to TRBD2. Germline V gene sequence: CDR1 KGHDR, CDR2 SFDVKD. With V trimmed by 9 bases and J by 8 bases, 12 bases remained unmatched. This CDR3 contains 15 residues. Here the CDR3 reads CATLGSSSGSHEQFF. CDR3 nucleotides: TGTGCCACCCTTGGCAGCTCTAGCGGGAGCCATGAGCAGTTCTTC.

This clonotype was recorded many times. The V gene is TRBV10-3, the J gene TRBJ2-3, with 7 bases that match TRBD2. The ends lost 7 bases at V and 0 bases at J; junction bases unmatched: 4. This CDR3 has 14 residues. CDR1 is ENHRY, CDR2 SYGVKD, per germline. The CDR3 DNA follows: TGTGCCATCACCCCGGGACTAAGCACAGATACGCAGTATTTT. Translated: CAITPGLSTDTQYF.

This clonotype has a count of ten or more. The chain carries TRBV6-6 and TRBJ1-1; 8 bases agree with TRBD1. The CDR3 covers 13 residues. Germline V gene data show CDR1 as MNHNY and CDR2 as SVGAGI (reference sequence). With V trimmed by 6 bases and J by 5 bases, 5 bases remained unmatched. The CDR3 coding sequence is TGTGCCAGCAGAGGACAGGGAGAAACTGAAGCTTTCTTT. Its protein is CASRGQGETEAFF.

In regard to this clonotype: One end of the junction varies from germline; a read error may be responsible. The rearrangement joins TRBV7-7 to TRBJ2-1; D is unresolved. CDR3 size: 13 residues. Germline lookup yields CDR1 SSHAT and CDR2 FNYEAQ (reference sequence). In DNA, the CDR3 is TGTGCTAGCAGCTATGGGGTTGGCAATGAGCAGTTCTTC. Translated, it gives CASSYGVGNEQFF.

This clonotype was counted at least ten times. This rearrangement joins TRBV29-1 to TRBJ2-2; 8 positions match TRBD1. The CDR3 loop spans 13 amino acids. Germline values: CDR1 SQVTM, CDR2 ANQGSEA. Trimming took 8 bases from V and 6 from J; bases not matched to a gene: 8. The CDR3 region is CSFRTGIAGELFF. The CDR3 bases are TGCAGCTTCCGGACAGGGATCGCCGGGGAGCTGTTTTTT.

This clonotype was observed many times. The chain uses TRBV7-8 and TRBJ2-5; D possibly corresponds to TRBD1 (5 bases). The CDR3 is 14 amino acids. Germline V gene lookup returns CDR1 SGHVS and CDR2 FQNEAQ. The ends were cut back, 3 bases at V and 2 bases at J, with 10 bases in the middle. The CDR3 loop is CASSFGQIQETQYF. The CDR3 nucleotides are TGTGCCAGCAGCTTCGGACAAATACAAGAGACCCAGTACTTC.

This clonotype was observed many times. CDR3 nucleotides: TGCAGCGTTGGCCTCCCGGGACAGGGGACAGATACGCAGTATTTT. Translating gives CSVGLPGQGTDTQYF. J is TRBJ2-3 and V is TRBV29-1; 10 bases fit TRBD1. V shed 4 bases, J shed 3 bases, and the junction held 7 bases outside the gene matches. Germline lookup yields CDR1 SQVTM and CDR2 ANQGSEA. The length of the CDR3 is 15 residues.

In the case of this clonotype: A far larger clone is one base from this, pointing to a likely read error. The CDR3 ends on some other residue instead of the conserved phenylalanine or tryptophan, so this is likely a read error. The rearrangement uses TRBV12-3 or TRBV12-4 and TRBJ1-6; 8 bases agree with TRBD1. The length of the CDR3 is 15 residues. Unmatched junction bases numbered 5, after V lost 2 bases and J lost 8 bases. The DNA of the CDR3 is TGTGCCAGCAGTTTAAACGACAGGGGTTATTCACCCCTCCACCTT. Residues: CASSLNDRGYSPLHL.

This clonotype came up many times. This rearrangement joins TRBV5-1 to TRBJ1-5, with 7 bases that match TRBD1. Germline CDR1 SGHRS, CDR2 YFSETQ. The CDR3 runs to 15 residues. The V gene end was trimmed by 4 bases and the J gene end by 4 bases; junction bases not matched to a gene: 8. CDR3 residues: CASSPLGTANQPQHF. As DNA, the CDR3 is TGCGCCAGCAGCCCGCTCGGGACAGCAAATCAGCCCCAGCATTTT.

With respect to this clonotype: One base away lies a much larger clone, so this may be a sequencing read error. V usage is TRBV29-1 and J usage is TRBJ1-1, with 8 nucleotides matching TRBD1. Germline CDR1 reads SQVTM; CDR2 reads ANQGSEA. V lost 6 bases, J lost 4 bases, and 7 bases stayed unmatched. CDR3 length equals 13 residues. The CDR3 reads CSVGDRMSTEAFF. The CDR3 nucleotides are TGCAGCGTGGGGGACAGGATGAGCACTGAAGCTTTCTTT.

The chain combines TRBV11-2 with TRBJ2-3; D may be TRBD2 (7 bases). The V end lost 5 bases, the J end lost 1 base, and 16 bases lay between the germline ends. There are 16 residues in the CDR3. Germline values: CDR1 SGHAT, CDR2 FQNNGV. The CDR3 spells CASSQGTKKGTDTQYF. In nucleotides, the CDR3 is TGTGCCAGCAGCCAGGGGACTAAGAAGGGCACAGATACGCAGTATTTT.

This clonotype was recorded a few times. The CDR3 loop reads CASSLTGGGNQPQHF. In DNA form, the CDR3 reads TGTGCCAGCAGCTTGACAGGGGGAGGTAATCAGCCCCAGCATTTT. This chain joins TRBV5-6 and TRBJ1-5, with 8 bases fitting TRBD1. Germline V gives CDR1 SGHDT, CDR2 YYEEEE. This CDR3 spans 15 amino acids. Losses at the gene ends were 1 base for V and 4 bases for J; bases not matched to a gene: 4.

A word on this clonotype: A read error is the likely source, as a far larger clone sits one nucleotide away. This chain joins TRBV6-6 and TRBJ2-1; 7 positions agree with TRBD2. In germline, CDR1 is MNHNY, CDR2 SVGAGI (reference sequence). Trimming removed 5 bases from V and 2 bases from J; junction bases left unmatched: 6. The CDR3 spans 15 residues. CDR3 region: CASSGPGGTYNEQFF. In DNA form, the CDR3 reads TGTGCCAGCAGTGGACCCGGGGGGACCTACAATGAGCAGTTCTTC.

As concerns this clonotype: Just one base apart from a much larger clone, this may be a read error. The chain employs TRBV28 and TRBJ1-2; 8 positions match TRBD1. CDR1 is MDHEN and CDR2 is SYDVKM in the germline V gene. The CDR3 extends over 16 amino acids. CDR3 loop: CASGLGTGGPYYGYTF. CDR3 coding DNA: TGTGCCAGCGGTTTAGGTACAGGGGGTCCCTACTATGGCTACACCTTC.

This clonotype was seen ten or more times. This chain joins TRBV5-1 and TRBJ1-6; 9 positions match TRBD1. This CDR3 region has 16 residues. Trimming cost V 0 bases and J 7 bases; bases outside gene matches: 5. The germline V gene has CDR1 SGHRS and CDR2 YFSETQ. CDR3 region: CASSLVFGQGNSPLHF. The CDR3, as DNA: TGCGCCAGCAGCTTGGTTTTTGGACAGGGGAATTCACCCCTCCACTTT.

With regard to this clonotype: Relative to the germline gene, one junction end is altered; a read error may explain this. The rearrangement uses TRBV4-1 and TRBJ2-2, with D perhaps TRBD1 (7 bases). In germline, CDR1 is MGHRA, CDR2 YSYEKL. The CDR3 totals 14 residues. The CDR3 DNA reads TGCGCCAGCAGCCGTGGAGGGGGCACCGGGGAGCTGTTATTT. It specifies CASSRGGGTGELLF.

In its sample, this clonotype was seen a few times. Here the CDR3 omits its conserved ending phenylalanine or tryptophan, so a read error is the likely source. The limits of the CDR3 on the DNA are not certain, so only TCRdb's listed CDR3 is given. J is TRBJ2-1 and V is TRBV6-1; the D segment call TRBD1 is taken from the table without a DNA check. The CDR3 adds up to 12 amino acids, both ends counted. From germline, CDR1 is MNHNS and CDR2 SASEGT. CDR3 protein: CASSEDGTAYTP.

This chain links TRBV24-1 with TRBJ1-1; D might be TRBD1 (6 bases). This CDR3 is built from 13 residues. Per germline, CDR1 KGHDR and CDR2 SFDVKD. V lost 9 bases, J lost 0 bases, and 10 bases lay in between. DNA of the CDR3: TGTGCCACCCGAGGGGACATGAACACTGAAGCTTTCTTT. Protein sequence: CATRGDMNTEAFF.